The 2 T cell receptor beta chains below were found in one sample sequenced in a study of cytomegalovirus exposure and HLA in healthy donors. The primer mix had 60 Vbeta and 13 Jbeta primers. Measured with immunoSEQ multiplex PCR; TCRdb has only the in-frame clones, and not every one. The repertoire holds some 150,000 clones, with 70% to 80% as singletons. Sequenced material: PBMCs. The source is a human donor in good health.

This clone was picked up a small number of times. V gene TRBV25-1 combines with J gene TRBJ2-3; D is unresolved. The length of the CDR3 is 13 residues. Germline CDR1 and CDR2: MGHDK and SYGVNS. Trimming removed 4 bases from V and 0 bases from J, with 5 bases in between. DNA of the CDR3: TGTGCCAGCAGTGCGACTAGCACAGATACGCAGTATTTT. Translated, it gives CASSATSTDTQYF.

The chain uses TRBV2 and TRBJ2-5; no firm D call. The germline V gene encodes CDR1 SNHLY and CDR2 FYNNEI. V lost 4 bases and J 4 bases, leaving 4 bases between the germline ends. The CDR3 covers 11 residues. CDR3 sequence: CASSVSETQYF. DNA of the CDR3: TGTGCCAGCAGTGTATCAGAGACCCAGTACTTC.